This paragraph reports one T cell receptor beta chain. The specificity of this receptor is unknown. No clone much larger than this one lies a single base away; base qualities are absent. The cohort was made up of roughly 670 healthy bone marrow donors. All cohort members were sampled while nominally healthy, although unrecorded immune exposures were likely present. The donor was CMV seronegative and belonged to the group of around 350 seronegative cohort members. Every donor gave a peripheral blood sample, and the peripheral blood mononuclear cells from that sample were used for TCR beta sequencing. Genomic DNA extraction from the blood cell samples was performed with the Qiagen DNeasy Blood Extraction Kit. Here V drops 5 bases and J drops 4 bases, and the junction holds 4 bases not matched to any gene. Reading the germline V gene (reference sequence) gives CDR1 SEHNR and CDR2 FQNEAQ. The CDR3 measures 14 amino acids from cysteine to phenylalanine. This entry keeps only the CDR3 DNA: 42 bases, framed from base 1.

This entry is derived from a study of cytomegalovirus exposure and HLA in healthy donors (dated by TCRdb to 2015 to 2018). Regarding the research as a whole: An earlier analysis of several hundred of the donors reported approximately 300 Gb of sequence data and more than 90 million unique TCR beta sequences from 150 million to 200 million T cells. Donor age, sex, ethnicity and CMV serostatus were collected together with the repertoire data. Typing coverage differed by locus: A, B, C, DRB1 and DQB1 were typed in roughly 620-630 donors, DQA1 in 522, DPA1 in around 610, and DPB1 in just under 480. Besides the first cohort of approximately 670 subjects, a separate validation cohort made up of 95 to 150 different subjects was used. Among the roughly 400 genotyped donors, about 83% belonged to the genetic ancestry cluster associated with self-reported Caucasian donors. Every repertoire in the discovery cohort had been generated on one and the same sequencing platform. In a later genetic analysis, genome-wide SNP genotypes for about three fifths of the 666 donors were used, and that subset was treated as a discovery cohort. The study was designed to test whether signatures of past pathogen exposure could be identified by cataloging public T cell receptors. Four or five DR-DQ haplotypes were handled as single units for association and clustering because linkage in the cohort was strong. To predict cytomegalovirus infection status, the study brought together high-throughput TCR immunosequencing, statistical association of individual TCRs with disease status, and machine learning. HLA typing covered class I and class II loci at four-digit resolution. Among approximately 370 genotyped donors of the cohort, an average of about 240,000 unique TCR beta nucleotide sequences was sequenced per donor, of which about 18% were non-productive. An earlier analysis of several hundred of the donors applied high-throughput TCR beta sequencing to assess whether each TCR beta V gene segment acted as functional or pseudogenic. An early release covering about 600 HLA-typed donors comprised 300 to 350 gigabases of sequencing data and around 86 million unique TCR sequences. The T cell repertoires of some 670 subjects were profiled by immunosequencing and related to cytomegalovirus serostatus. To study patterns of TCR occurrence, a later analysis re-analyzed previously published TCR beta repertoires from under 750 donors and added high-resolution HLA genotyping. Rather than drawing on any new phenotypic data, the later analysis identified candidate immune exposures from TCR beta sequences and the way those sequences occurred across donors. The full study reports these points: In an earlier analysis of approximately 600 of the donors, most TCR beta V segments were observed in productive rearrangements about 87% or about 30% of the time, broadly matching IMGT annotations. Sequencing depth was assumed to be roughly uniform across donors in the presence/absence analyses, though that assumption may not hold. Because counts were too low, under 20 rarely observed V segments, including chromosome 9 orphons, were left out of the earlier analysis of 500 to 650 of the donors. The only immune exposure information available for the cohort was CMV serostatus. A later genetic analysis associated a missense DCLRE1C variant with V-gene and J-gene trimming of TCR beta chains, and an independent cohort replicated the association. In a later analysis, the rate of TCR association differed among HLA loci, with DRB1 alleles having the most associated TCRs and HLA-C alleles having the fewest. Because the 87-base-pair reads could not distinguish some IMGT-functional V segments, including TRBV6-2 and TRBV6-3, those segments were excluded. In a later genetic analysis, fewer N-insertions in productive TCRs were reported among donors in an Asian-associated ancestry cluster than the roughly 700-donor mean. When HLA alleles, especially DR and DQ, strongly co-occurred, TCR associations were difficult to assign to individual alleles. A later analysis found that HLA-associated TCR beta chains were more clonally expanded and had lower generation probabilities than equally common non-associated chains. In this cohort, only TCR beta chains were sequenced, and detectable features were limited by the absence of alpha or paired-chain data. In a later analysis, several top co-occurrence clusters were reported to appear linked to parvovirus B19, influenza, CMV and Epstein-Barr virus. A few of the identified cytomegalovirus-associated TCR beta chains were confirmed in vitro to be specific for cytomegalovirus antigens. The study gave a list of around 170 TCR beta chains associated with cytomegalovirus. A cluster of highly shared sequence variants was judged likely to represent a technical artifact of the sequencing pipeline. Correlated functional status among segregating V segments might be attributable to linkage disequilibrium, but an unknown experimental factor could not be ruled out. Cytomegalovirus status was reported to be diagnosed by the classifier with high specificity and sensitivity in both the original and validation cohorts. The authors suggested that the approach could potentially be generalized to other disease states and immunological phenotypes. Specific HLA alleles were associated with 15,000 to 20,000 TCR beta sequences at a false discovery rate of 0.05 in a later analysis. According to a later analysis, most CMV-associated TCR beta chains appeared to be HLA-restricted, and the HLA associations seemed to be driven largely by CMV exposure. Because some donors lacked HLA typing at each locus, the association tests relied only on the typed subset. While some public TCRs were present in many individuals, most TCR sequences turned up only very rarely across donors. A further reported finding was that TCR beta sequences accurately predicted the HLA-A and HLA-B alleles for most subjects in the first cohort.

The library relied on the immunoSEQ multiplex PCR assay. For the multiplex PCR, a mixture combining 60 forward primers for TCR Vbeta segments and 13 reverse primers for TCR Jbeta segments was used. Amplification of the CDR3 region of rearranged TCR beta genes was performed with a multiplex PCR assay on genomic DNA. The Illumina HiSeq System was used to sequence the amplified TCR beta libraries as 87-base-pair reads. In the paper's pipeline: A later analysis counted about 82 million unique TCR beta chains across the roughly 700 repertoires, and 9 million to 14 million of these chains were shared by at least two donors. To remove PCR and sequencing errors, raw reads were error-corrected and collapsed into unique sequences using a nearest-neighbor algorithm that merged closely related sequences. V, D and J gene segments were assigned by aligning CDR3 sequences to IMGT reference sequences. For a sequence to be retained, a match of at least six nucleotides to both a V gene segment and a J gene segment was required. Rearrangements were called productive when the CDR3 lacked stop codons and stayed in frame with V and J; all others were non-productive. CDR3 was defined by IMGT convention, running from the second conserved V-encoded cysteine to the conserved J-encoded phenylalanine. The earlier analysis of about 570 of the donors excluded any sequence lacking an unambiguous match to a single V gene segment. In an earlier analysis of 587 of the donors, a V segment was called functional when productive rearrangements were above 56.7%, and segregating when the standard deviation between donors exceeded 5%. To diagnose cytomegalovirus status from the catalog of TCR beta chain sequences, a statistical classification framework was built. V and J gene assignment, in a later analysis, came from comparing TCR nucleotide sequences with IMGT/GENE-DB human TR gene sequences. In a later analysis, CDR3 sequences and most-parsimonious VDJ recombination scenarios were assigned using the TCRdist pipeline. In a later analysis, each TCR beta chain was defined by its CDR3 amino acid sequence together with its V-gene family, and reads without a unique V-gene family were excluded. To address suspected cross-contamination and a sequencing artifact, a later analysis removed roughly 580 highly shared, low-generation-probability nucleotide sequences. A later analysis calculated a clonal expansion index for each public chain from normalized within-repertoire ranks of inferred template counts. In a later analysis, generation probabilities were computed with a VDJ recombination model fitted to out-of-frame rearrangements, and the resulting probabilities were checked against IGoR. Hypergeometric tests were used in a later analysis to score TCR-TCR, TCR-HLA and TCR-CMV co-occurrence, with a repertoire-size bias correction applied to the TCR pairs. A later analysis estimated false discovery rates by permuting HLA or CMV assignments 20 times. In a later analysis, co-occurring TCRs were grouped using DBSCAN, and TCRdist sequence similarity was added for clustering within HLA-allele-positive subsets. For co-occurrence clustering, repertoires with fewer than 30,000 or more than 120,000 public chains were excluded, along with a handful of repertoires with anomalous nucleotide sharing. Held by TCRdb, this immuneACCESS table contains in-frame sequences only and omits some clones. Under half of the omission traces to an unresolved V gene where checked; the cause of the rest is unknown. The V and J calls and clone size are taken from that table; D and trimming were inferred from the DNA. The sample includes under 250,000 clones, with roughly 84% observed a single time. The top ten clonotypes cover roughly 0.71% of the sample.

The sequence joins TRBV7-9 to TRBJ2-1, with TRBD1 matching 8 junction bases. The source is a boy between 2 and 10 years old in good health and CMV-seronegative. The sequenced sample consisted of PBMCs. The CDR3 has the sequence CASSRRTGYNEQFF. In nucleotides, the sequence is TGTGCCAGCAGCCGAAGGACAGGGTACAATGAGCAGTTCTTC.